Listed below are T cell receptor beta chains from one sample, sequenced in a study of immune evolution from preneoplasia to lung adenocarcinoma. Clones were sequenced by immunoSEQ multiplex PCR, and TCRdb holds only the in-frame ones, with some missing. The table lists 6,000 to 8,500 clones, roughly 80% of them singletons, with 8.5% in the top ten. The sample consisted of FFPE atypical adenomatous hyperplasia tissue from the lung. These receptors all come from a donor aged 70 or over with lung adenocarcinoma. Some clones in this sample may be carry-over from other donors' samples. Both conserved end residues are part of each CDR3. The D gene is left open where the match is weak. Clone size is shown for a subset of rows, as once, few, many or a class of expanded clone.

D gene: -
V gene: TRBV7-2
CDR3 length: 13
J gene: TRBJ1-2
clone size: -
CDR3 DNA: TGTGCCAGCAGCTTAGCAGGAACGGGTGGCTACACCTTC
CDR3 protein: CASSLAGTGGYTF

D gene: -
V gene: TRBV20-1
CDR3 length: 10
J gene: TRBJ2-3
clone size: -
CDR3 DNA: TGCAGTGCTAATTTAGATACGCAGTATTTT
CDR3 protein: CSANLDTQYF

D gene: -
V gene: TRBV5-8
CDR3 length: 13
J gene: TRBJ1-5
clone size: -
CDR3 DNA: TGTGCCAGCAGCCCAGGGTGGGATCAGCCCCAGCATTTT
CDR3 protein: CASSPGWDQPQHF

D gene: TRBD2
V gene: TRBV4-2
CDR3 length: 21
J gene: TRBJ2-7
clone size: -
CDR3 DNA: TGTGCCAGCAGCCAAGATCTGATTCTAGGGGGGACTAGCGAGAGCTCCTACGAGCAGTACTTC
CDR3 protein: CASSQDLILGGTSESSYEQYF

D gene: -
V gene: TRBV7-2
CDR3 length: 14
J gene: TRBJ1-2
clone size: -
CDR3 DNA: TGTGCCAGCAGCCAGCAGTCGGAGGTACGTGGCTACACCTTC
CDR3 protein: CASSQQSEVRGYTF

D gene: TRBD2
V gene: TRBV2
CDR3 length: 14
J gene: TRBJ2-1
clone size: -
CDR3 DNA: TGTGCCAGCAGTCAAACCGGGAGGCCTAATGAGCAGTTCTTC
CDR3 protein: CASSQTGRPNEQFF

D gene: TRBD1
V gene: TRBV5-1
CDR3 length: 16
J gene: TRBJ2-2
clone size: -
CDR3 DNA: TGCGCCAGCAGCAACGCCGGGACAGGGAGCACCGGGGAGCTGTTTTTT
CDR3 protein: CASSNAGTGSTGELFF

D gene: -
V gene: TRBV29-1
CDR3 length: 13
J gene: TRBJ1-2
clone size: -
CDR3 DNA: TGCAGCGTTGAAGAAGGAGAGGACTATGGCTACACCTTC
CDR3 protein: CSVEEGEDYGYTF

D gene: -
V gene: TRBV11-3
CDR3 length: 15
J gene: TRBJ2-2
clone size: -
CDR3 DNA: TGTGCCAGCAGCTTTGGGGGCCTGAACACCGGGGAGCTGTTTTTT
CDR3 protein: CASSFGGLNTGELFF

D gene: -
V gene: TRBV30
CDR3 length: 12
J gene: TRBJ1-2
clone size: -
CDR3 DNA: TGTGCCTGGAGTGTAGCTAACTATGGCTACACCTTC
CDR3 protein: CAWSVANYGYTF

D gene: -
V gene: TRBV4-1
CDR3 length: 13
J gene: TRBJ1-5
clone size: -
CDR3 DNA: TGCGCCAGCAGCCAGCTCTCCGATCAGCCCCAGCATTTT
CDR3 protein: CASSQLSDQPQHF

D gene: TRBD1
V gene: TRBV2
CDR3 length: 13
J gene: TRBJ2-1
clone size: -
CDR3 DNA: TGTGCCAGCAGGAGTACAGGGGACAATGAGCAGTTCTTC
CDR3 protein: CASRSTGDNEQFF

D gene: -
V gene: TRBV13
CDR3 length: 15
J gene: TRBJ2-7
clone size: -
CDR3 DNA: TGTGCCAGCAGCTTAGAGGGCGGGCCCCACTACGAGCAGTACTTC
CDR3 protein: CASSLEGGPHYEQYF

D gene: -
V gene: TRBV7-2
CDR3 length: 15
J gene: TRBJ2-3
clone size: -
CDR3 DNA: TGTGCCAGCAGCTTAGAAGCGACGAGCACAGATACGCAGTATTTT
CDR3 protein: CASSLEATSTDTQYF

D gene: -
V gene: TRBV6-4
CDR3 length: 16
J gene: TRBJ2-3
clone size: large
CDR3 DNA: TGTGCCAGCAGTGACTCAGGGGGGAGCGGCACAGATACGCAGTATTTT
CDR3 protein: CASSDSGGSGTDTQYF

D gene: -
V gene: TRBV18
CDR3 length: 11
J gene: TRBJ2-2
clone size: few
CDR3 DNA: TGTGCCAGCTCATCCCTCGGGGAGCTGTTTTTT
CDR3 protein: CASSSLGELFF

D gene: -
V gene: TRBV18
CDR3 length: 15
J gene: TRBJ1-4
clone size: -
CDR3 DNA: TGTGCCAGCTCACCCGGCCCCGGGGTGGGCGAAAAACTGTTTTTT
CDR3 protein: CASSPGPGVGEKLFF

D gene: -
V gene: TRBV5-6
CDR3 length: 13
J gene: TRBJ2-7
clone size: few
CDR3 DNA: TGTGCCAGCTTAGCGGCCCCCAGCTACGAGCAGTACTTC
CDR3 protein: CASLAAPSYEQYF

D gene: -
V gene: TRBV19
CDR3 length: 15
J gene: TRBJ1-5
clone size: large
CDR3 DNA: TGTGCCAGTAGTATGGGTAGGGGGGGTGAGCAGCCCCAGCATTTT
CDR3 protein: CASSMGRGGEQPQHF

D gene: -
V gene: TRBV7-9
CDR3 length: 14
J gene: TRBJ1-5
clone size: -
CDR3 DNA: TGTGCCAGCAGCTTAGGCAATAGCAATCAGCCCCAGCATTTT
CDR3 protein: CASSLGNSNQPQHF

D gene: -
V gene: TRBV7-9
CDR3 length: 14
J gene: TRBJ1-5
clone size: -
CDR3 DNA: TGTGCCAGCAGCTTAGACCCTCGGGAGGGGCCCCAGCATTTT
CDR3 protein: CASSLDPREGPQHF

D gene: -
V gene: TRBV19
CDR3 length: 16
J gene: TRBJ1-4
clone size: -
CDR3 DNA: TGTGCCAGTAGCCCTGGTCCCAACAGGAATAATGAAAAACTGTTTTTT
CDR3 protein: CASSPGPNRNNEKLFF

D gene: TRBD1
V gene: TRBV5-1
CDR3 length: 14
J gene: TRBJ1-1
clone size: -
CDR3 DNA: TGCGCCAGCAGCTTGACAGGGGGGGCCACTGAAGCTTTCTTT
CDR3 protein: CASSLTGGATEAFF

D gene: TRBD1
V gene: TRBV7-9
CDR3 length: 14
J gene: TRBJ1-5
clone size: -
CDR3 DNA: TGTGCCAGCAGCTTAGAGGGACAGCCGGTGCCCCAGCATTTT
CDR3 protein: CASSLEGQPVPQHF

D gene: TRBD2
V gene: TRBV25-1
CDR3 length: 16
J gene: TRBJ2-5
clone size: -
CDR3 DNA: TGTGCCAGCAGTACAATTGGATCGGGCGGGAGAGAGGCCCAGTACTTC
CDR3 protein: CASSTIGSGGREAQYF

D gene: -
V gene: TRBV29-1
CDR3 length: 11
J gene: TRBJ2-5
clone size: -
CDR3 DNA: TGCAGCGGGGGGACCCATAGGGAGCAGTACTTC
CDR3 protein: CSGGTHREQYF

D gene: -
V gene: TRBV5-4
CDR3 length: 14
J gene: TRBJ1-1
clone size: -
CDR3 DNA: TGTGCCAGCAGCTTGGGGCGGACGAACACTGAAGCTTTCTTT
CDR3 protein: CASSLGRTNTEAFF

D gene: -
V gene: TRBV7-9
CDR3 length: 14
J gene: TRBJ2-5
clone size: -
CDR3 DNA: TGTGCCAGCAGCTTAGCGCTGGGGTTAGAGACCCAGTACTTC
CDR3 protein: CASSLALGLETQYF

D gene: -
V gene: TRBV5-1
CDR3 length: 15
J gene: TRBJ2-3
clone size: once
CDR3 DNA: TGCGCCAGCAGCTTGGAGGTGCCTAGCCCAGATACGCAGTATTTT
CDR3 protein: CASSLEVPSPDTQYF